These 2 T cell receptor beta chains were sequenced from one sample in a study of cytomegalovirus exposure and HLA in healthy donors. Amplification used 60 Vbeta primers and 13 Jbeta primers. Measured with immunoSEQ multiplex PCR; TCRdb has only the in-frame clones, and not every one. The data show 150,000 to 200,000 clones, roughly 79% seen once. Specimen: PBMCs. The receptors were gathered from a man aged 30 to 45 in good health and CMV-seronegative.

The chain has TRBV30 and TRBJ1-5; a possible D gene is TRBD1 (5 bases). Germline V CDR1 and CDR2: GTSNPN, SVGIG (reference sequence). The CDR3 contains 14 residues. Trimming removed 4 bases from V and 4 bases from J, with 14 bases in between. The CDR3 region has the DNA TGTGCCTGGAATGGGGCCAGCCTAAATCAGCCCCAGCATTTT. This encodes CAWNGASLNQPQHF. The full variable domain, rest sourced from reference TRBV30 and TRBJ1-5, is SQTIHQWPATLVQPVGSPLSLECTVEGTSNPNLYWYRQAAGRGLQLLFYSVGIGQISSEVPQNLSASRPQDRQFILSSKKLLLSDSGFYLCAWNGASLNQPQHFGDGTRLSIL.

This chain joins TRBV10-1 and TRBJ2-1, with 13 bases fitting TRBD2. Trimming at V came to 6 bases and at J to 0 bases, leaving 8 bases not matched to a gene. The CDR3 is 18 residues long. Germline V gene lookup returns CDR1 WNHNN and CDR2 SYGVQD (reference sequence). The CDR3 DNA reads TGCGCCAGCAGCGCGGGACTAGCGGGAACGAGCTCCTACAATGAGCAGTTCTTC. It is translated as CASSAGLAGTSSYNEQFF.